Following are 6 T cell receptor beta chains from one sample sequenced in a study of T-cell reconstitution after alpha-beta-depleted transplantation in children. TCRbeta library construction was performed incorporating unique molecular identifiers. TCRdb reprocessed the PCR reads via MiXCR and lists one record per CDR3 protein. The data contain some 440,000 distinct CDR3 sequences, 15% to 20% of them singletons. The source material was PBMCs, mostly from graft donor cells, sampled 360 days after TCRalphabeta/CD19-depleted stem cell transplant. The receptors derive from a boy younger than two who had a stem cell transplant for Wiskott-Aldrich syndrome, so the T cells may come from the graft donor.

V and J are TRBV9 and TRBJ2-3; weak D call: TRBD2 (6 bases). This CDR3 region has 15 residues. Germline loops: CDR1 SGDLS, CDR2 YYNGEE. Between the trimmed V and J ends, which lost 2 bases and 2 bases, there was a span of 12 bases. CDR3 nucleotides: TGTGCCAGCAGCGTCCGCGGGGCGGACACAGATACGCAGTATTTT. It encodes CASSVRGADTDTQYF.

This clonotype was counted between two and nine times. The V gene is TRBV24-1, the J gene TRBJ2-1; D may be TRBD2 (6 bases). The germline gives CDR1 KGHDR, CDR2 SFDVKD. The CDR3 consists of 15 residues. V was clipped by 3 bases and J by 8 bases, with 16 bases between them. CDR3 residues: CATSDRRRGIDEQFF. The DNA of the CDR3 is TGTGCCACCAGTGATCGGCGGAGGGGAATCGATGAGCAGTTCTTC.

The rearrangement uses TRBV9 and TRBJ2-1, with a weak D call TRBD2 (6 bases). Between the trimmed V and J ends, which lost 3 bases and 10 bases, there was a span of 20 bases. The CDR3 extends over 15 amino acids. CDR1 SGDLS and CDR2 YYNGEE come from the germline V gene. The CDR3 is CASSARAPTGGEQFF. CDR3 DNA sequence: TGTGCCAGCAGCGCCCGGGCTCCAACCGGAGGGGAGCAGTTCTTC. The full variable domain, rest sourced from reference TRBV9 and TRBJ2-1, is DSGVTQTPKHLITATGQRVTLRCSPRSGDLSVYWYQQSLDQGLQFLIQYYNGEERAKGNILERFSAQQFPDLHSELNLSSLELGDSALYFCASSARAPTGGEQFFGPGTRLTVL.

This sequence joins TRBV5-1 and TRBJ1-3, with 7 bases matching TRBD1. The J segment lost 1 base and the V segment lost 4 bases, leaving 2 bases of the junction unmatched. From germline, CDR1 is SGHRS and CDR2 YFSETQ. The CDR3 runs 14 residues. The DNA for the CDR3 is TGCGCCAGCAGCGTGACAGGGTCTGGAAACACCATATATTTT. Translating gives CASSVTGSGNTIYF.

Only a few counts were recorded for this clonotype. CDR3 nucleotide sequence: TGCGCCAGCAGACCAACCATAAGGGCCGGGGAGCTGTTTTTT. Protein product: CASRPTIRAGELFF. The chain recombines TRBV10-2 with TRBJ2-2; D ambiguous. V gave up 6 bases and J gave up 6 bases, with 14 bases separating them. From germline, CDR1 is WSHSY and CDR2 SAAADI. This CDR3 comprises 14 residues.

The J gene is TRBJ2-1, the V gene TRBV7-2; D is perhaps TRBD1 or TRBD2 (5 bases each). The CDR3 extends over 15 amino acids. V gave up 3 bases and J gave up 4 bases, with 13 bases separating them. From germline, CDR1 is SGHTA and CDR2 FQGNSA. The chain's CDR3 is CASSFRDSEYNEQFF. CDR3 DNA sequence: TGTGCCAGCAGCTTCAGGGATAGCGAATACAATGAGCAGTTCTTC.